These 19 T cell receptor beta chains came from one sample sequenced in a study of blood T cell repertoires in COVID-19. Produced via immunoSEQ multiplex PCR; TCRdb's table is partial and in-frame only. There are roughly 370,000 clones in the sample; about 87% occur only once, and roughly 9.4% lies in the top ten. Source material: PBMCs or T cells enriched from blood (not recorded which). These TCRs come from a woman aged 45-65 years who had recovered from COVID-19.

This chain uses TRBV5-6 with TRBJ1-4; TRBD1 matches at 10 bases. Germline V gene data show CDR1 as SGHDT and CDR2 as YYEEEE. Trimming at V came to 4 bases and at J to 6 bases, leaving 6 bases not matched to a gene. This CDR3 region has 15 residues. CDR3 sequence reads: CASSPRDRGDEKLFF. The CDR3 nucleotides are TGTGCCAGCAGCCCGAGGGACAGGGGCGATGAAAAACTGTTTTTT. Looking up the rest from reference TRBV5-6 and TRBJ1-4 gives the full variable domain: DAGVTQSPTHLIKTRGQQVTLRCSPKSGHDTVSWYQQALGQGPQFIFQYYEEEERQRGNFPDRFSGHQFPNYSSELNVNALLLGDSALYLCASSPRDRGDEKLFFGSGTQLSVL.

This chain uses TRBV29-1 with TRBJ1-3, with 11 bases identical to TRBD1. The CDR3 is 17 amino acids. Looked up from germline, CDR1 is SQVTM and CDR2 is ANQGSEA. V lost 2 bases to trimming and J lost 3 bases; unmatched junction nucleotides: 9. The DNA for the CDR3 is TGCAGCGTTGAATTGGAGTCGGGACAGGGGGTTGGAAACACCATATATTTT. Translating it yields CSVELESGQGVGNTIYF.

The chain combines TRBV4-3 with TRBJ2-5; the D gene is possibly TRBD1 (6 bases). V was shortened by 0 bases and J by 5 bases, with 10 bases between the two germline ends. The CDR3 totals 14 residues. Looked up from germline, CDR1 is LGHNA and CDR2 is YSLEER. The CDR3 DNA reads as TGCGCCAGCAGCCAAGATACAGGGCGGGAGACCCAGTACTTC. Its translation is CASSQDTGRETQYF.

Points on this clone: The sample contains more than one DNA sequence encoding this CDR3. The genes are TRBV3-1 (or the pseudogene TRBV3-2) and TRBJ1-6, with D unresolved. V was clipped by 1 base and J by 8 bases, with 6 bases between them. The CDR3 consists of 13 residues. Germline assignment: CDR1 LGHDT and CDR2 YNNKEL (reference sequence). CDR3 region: CASSQVRDSPLHF. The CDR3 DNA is TGTGCCAGCAGCCAAGTACGGGATTCACCCCTCCACTTT.

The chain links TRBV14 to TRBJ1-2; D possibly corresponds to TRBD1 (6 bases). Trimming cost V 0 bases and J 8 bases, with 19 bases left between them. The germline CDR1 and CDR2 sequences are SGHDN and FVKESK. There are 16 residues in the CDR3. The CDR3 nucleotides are TGTGCCAGCAGCCAAGAGGGGGACATCGCGGTCCGCGGCTACACCTTC. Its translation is CASSQEGDIAVRGYTF.

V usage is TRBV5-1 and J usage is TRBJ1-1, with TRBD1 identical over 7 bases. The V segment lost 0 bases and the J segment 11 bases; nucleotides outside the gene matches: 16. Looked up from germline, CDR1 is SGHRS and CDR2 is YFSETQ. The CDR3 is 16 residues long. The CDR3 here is CASSLGSPGRGVQAFF. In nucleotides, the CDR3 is TGCGCCAGCAGCTTGGGGTCGCCGGGCAGGGGGGTACAGGCTTTCTTT. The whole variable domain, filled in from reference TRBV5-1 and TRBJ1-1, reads KAGVTQTPRYLIKTRGQQVTLSCSPISGHRSVSWYQQTPGQGLQFLFEYFSETQRNKGNFPGRFSGRQFSNSRSEMNVSTLELGDSALYLCASSLGSPGRGVQAFFGQGTRLTVV.

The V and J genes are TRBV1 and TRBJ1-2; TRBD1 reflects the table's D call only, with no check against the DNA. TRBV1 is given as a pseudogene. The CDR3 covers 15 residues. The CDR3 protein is CTSSKGTGDIYGYTF. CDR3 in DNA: TGCACCAGCAGCAAGGGAACAGGGGATATCTATGGCTACACCTTC.

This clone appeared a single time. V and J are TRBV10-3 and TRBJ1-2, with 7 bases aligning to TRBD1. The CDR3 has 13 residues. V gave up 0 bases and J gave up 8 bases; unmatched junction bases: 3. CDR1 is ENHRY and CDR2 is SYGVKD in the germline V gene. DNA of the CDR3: TGTGCCATCAGTGAGTCTCAGACAGGGGGCTACACCTTC. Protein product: CAISESQTGGYTF.

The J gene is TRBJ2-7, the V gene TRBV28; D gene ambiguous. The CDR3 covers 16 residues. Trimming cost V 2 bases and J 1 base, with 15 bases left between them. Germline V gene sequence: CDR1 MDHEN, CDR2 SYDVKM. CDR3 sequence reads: CASSLQLARLSYEQYF. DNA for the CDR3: TGTGCCAGCAGTTTACAATTGGCCAGGTTATCCTACGAGCAGTACTTC.

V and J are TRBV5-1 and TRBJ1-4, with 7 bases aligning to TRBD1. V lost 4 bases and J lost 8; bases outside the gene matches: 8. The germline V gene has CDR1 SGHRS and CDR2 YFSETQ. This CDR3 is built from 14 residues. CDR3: CASSPGGPREKLFF. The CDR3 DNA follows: TGCGCCAGCAGCCCAGGGGGGCCTAGGGAAAAACTGTTTTTT.

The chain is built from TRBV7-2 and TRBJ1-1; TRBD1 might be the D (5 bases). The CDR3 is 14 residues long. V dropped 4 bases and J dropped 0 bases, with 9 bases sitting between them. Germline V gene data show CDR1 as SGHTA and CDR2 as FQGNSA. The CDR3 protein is CASSSRQLNTEAFF. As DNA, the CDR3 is TGTGCCAGCAGCTCCCGACAGCTGAACACTGAAGCTTTCTTT.

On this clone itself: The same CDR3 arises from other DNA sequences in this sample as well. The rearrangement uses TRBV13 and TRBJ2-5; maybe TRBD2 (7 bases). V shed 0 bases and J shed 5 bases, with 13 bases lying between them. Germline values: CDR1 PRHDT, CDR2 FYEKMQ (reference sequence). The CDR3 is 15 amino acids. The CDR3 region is CASSLGGGAGETQYF. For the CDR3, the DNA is TGTGCCAGCAGCTTAGGTGGGGGGGCCGGGGAGACCCAGTACTTC.

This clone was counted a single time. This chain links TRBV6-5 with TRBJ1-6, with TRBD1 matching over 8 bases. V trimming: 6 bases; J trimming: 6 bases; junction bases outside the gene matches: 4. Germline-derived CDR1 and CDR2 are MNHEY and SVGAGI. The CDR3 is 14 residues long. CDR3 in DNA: TGTGCCAGCAGCACAGGGGGGACTAATTCACCCCTCCACTTT. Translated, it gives CASSTGGTNSPLHF.

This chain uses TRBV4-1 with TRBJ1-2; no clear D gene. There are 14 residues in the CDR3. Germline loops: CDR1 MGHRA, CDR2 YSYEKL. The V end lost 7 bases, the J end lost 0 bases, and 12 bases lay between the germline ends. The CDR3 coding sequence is TGCGCCAGCAACTACCAGATTACTAACTATGGCTACACCTTC. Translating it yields CASNYQITNYGYTF.

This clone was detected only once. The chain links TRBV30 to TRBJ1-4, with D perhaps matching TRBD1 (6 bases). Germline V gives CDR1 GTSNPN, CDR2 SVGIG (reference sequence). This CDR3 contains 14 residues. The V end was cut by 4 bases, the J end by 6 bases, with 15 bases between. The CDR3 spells CAWTTGSGDEKLFF. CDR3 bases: TGTGCCTGGACAACAGGGTCAGGCGATGAAAAACTGTTTTTT.

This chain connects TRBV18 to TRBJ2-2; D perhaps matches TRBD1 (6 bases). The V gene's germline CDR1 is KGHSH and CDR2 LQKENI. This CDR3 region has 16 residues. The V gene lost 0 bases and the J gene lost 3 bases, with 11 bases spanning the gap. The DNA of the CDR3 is TGTGCCAGCTCACCACCAGGCTCAGGGGACACCGGGGAGCTGTTTTTT. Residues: CASSPPGSGDTGELFF.

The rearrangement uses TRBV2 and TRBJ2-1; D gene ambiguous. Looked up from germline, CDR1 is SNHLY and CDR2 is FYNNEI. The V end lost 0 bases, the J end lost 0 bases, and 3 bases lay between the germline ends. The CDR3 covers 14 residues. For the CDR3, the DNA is TGTGCCAGCAGTGAAGCTAGCTCCTACAATGAGCAGTTCTTC. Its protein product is CASSEASSYNEQFF.

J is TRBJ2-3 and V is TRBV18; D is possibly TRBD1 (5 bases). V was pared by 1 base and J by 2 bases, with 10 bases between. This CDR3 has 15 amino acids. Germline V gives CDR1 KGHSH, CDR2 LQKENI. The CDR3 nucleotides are TGTGCCAGCTCACCACGAGTCAGGGACACAGATACGCAGTATTTT. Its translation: CASSPRVRDTDTQYF.

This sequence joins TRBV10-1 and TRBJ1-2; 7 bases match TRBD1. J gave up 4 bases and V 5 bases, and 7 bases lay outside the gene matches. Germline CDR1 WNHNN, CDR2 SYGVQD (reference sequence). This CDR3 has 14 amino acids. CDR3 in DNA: TGCGCCAGCAGTTGGACAGGAATGGCCTATGGCTACACCTTC. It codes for CASSWTGMAYGYTF.